Listed here are 28 T cell receptor beta chains from one sample, sequenced in a study of graft-versus-host responses after intestinal transplantation. Only in-frame clones appear in the TCRdb table, and some are missing; sequencing was by immunoSEQ multiplex PCR. The table includes about 96,000 clones, 80% to 95% detected once. Their antigens are not known. Here the sequenced sample was unstimulated CD4+ T cells sorted from spleen or lymph node cells, taken before intestinal transplant. These receptors were obtained from a human donor who received an intestinal transplant.

Only a few counts were recorded for this clone. The chain links TRBV11-3 to TRBJ2-7; D unresolved. Germline CDR1 is SGHNT and CDR2 is YENEEA. This CDR3 spans 11 amino acids. V was clipped by 3 bases and J by 2 bases, with 2 bases between them. CDR3 bases: TGTGCCAGCAGCTTCGCCTACGAGCAGTACTTC. This translates into CASSFAYEQYF.

The rearrangement uses TRBV6-1 and TRBJ2-7, with D possibly TRBD2 on 6 matching bases. The CDR3 is made up of 15 amino acids. Germline-derived CDR1 and CDR2 are MNHNS and SASEGT. V was clipped by 9 bases and J by 4 bases, with 22 bases between them. CDR3: CARSASRRAIYEQYF. DNA for the CDR3: TGTGCCAGGTCCGCTTCCCGGAGGGCCATATACGAGCAGTACTTC.

This clone was counted a single time. The J gene is TRBJ2-1, the V gene TRBV13; D is perhaps TRBD2 (5 bases). The V gene's germline CDR1 is PRHDT and CDR2 FYEKMQ (reference sequence). Trimming pared 3 bases from V and 7 bases from J, leaving 13 bases between. This CDR3 region has 14 residues. DNA of the CDR3: TGTGCCAGCAGCTTGGGTGGGAGCCCTAATGAGCAGTTCTTC. Its translation: CASSLGGSPNEQFF. Complete variable domain (other parts from reference TRBV13 and TRBJ2-1): AAGVIQSPRHLIKEKRETATLKCYPIPRHDTVYWYQQGPGQDPQFLISFYEKMQSDKGSIPDRFSAQQFSDYHSELNMSSLELGDSALYFCASSLGGSPNEQFFGPGTRLTVL.

The rearrangement uses TRBV19 and TRBJ2-6, with D perhaps assigned TRBD1 or TRBD2 (5 bases each). V was pared by 4 bases and J by 0 bases, with 13 bases between. Germline V lookup: CDR1 LNHDA, CDR2 SQIVND (reference sequence). The CDR3 totals 17 residues. The CDR3 region is CASSTTPGRSGANVLTF. As DNA, the CDR3 is TGTGCCAGTAGTACTACTCCGGGGCGCTCTGGGGCCAACGTCCTGACTTTC. Supplemented by reference TRBV19 and TRBJ2-6, the full variable domain reads DGGITQSPKYLFRKEGQNVTLSCEQNLNHDAMYWYRQDPGQGLRLIYYSQIVNDFQKGDIAEGYSVSREKKESFPLTVTSAQKNPTAFYLCASSTTPGRSGANVLTFGAGSRLTVL.

The chain uses TRBV20-1 and TRBJ1-1; 7 bases are shared with TRBD1. The CDR3 covers 11 residues. Looked up from germline, CDR1 is DFQATT and CDR2 is SNEGSKA (reference sequence). With 4 bases clipped from V and 5 bases from J, the junction kept 1 base outside the gene matches. The CDR3 bases are TGCAGTGCTACCAGGGGGACTGAAGCTTTCTTT. This encodes CSATRGTEAFF.

This chain connects TRBV28 to TRBJ1-1; the match to TRBD1 covers 8 bases. Germline values: CDR1 MDHEN, CDR2 SYDVKM. The V and J ends lost 6 bases and 8 bases, in that order; junction bases with no gene match: 17. The length of the CDR3 is 16 residues. The CDR3 reads CASSLGQGRTGLEAFF. DNA for the CDR3: TGTGCCAGCAGCCTTGGACAGGGACGTACTGGCCTAGAAGCTTTCTTT.

The chain recombines TRBV28 with TRBJ2-7; D is undetermined. The CDR3 has 14 amino acids. Trimming took off 2 bases at V and 2 bases at J, with 10 bases between the two ends. Germline V gives CDR1 MDHEN, CDR2 SYDVKM. The CDR3 reads CASSLIPPPYEQYF. CDR3 bases: TGTGCCAGCAGTTTAATCCCCCCTCCCTACGAGCAGTACTTC. The variable domain in full, with the rest retrieved from reference TRBV28 and TRBJ2-7, is DVKVTQSSRYLVKRTGEKVFLECVQDMDHENMFWYRQDPGLGLRLIYFSYDVKMKEKGDIPEGYSVSREKKERFSLILESASTNQTSMYLCASSLIPPPYEQYFGPGTRLTVT.

The chain combines TRBV15 with TRBJ1-5, with TRBD1 identical over 7 bases. V lost 0 bases, J lost 6 bases, and 5 bases stayed unmatched. Germline lookup yields CDR1 LNHNV and CDR2 YYDKDF (reference sequence). This CDR3 has 15 residues. The CDR3 sequence is CATSRDLQGTQPQHF. The CDR3 coding sequence is TGTGCCACCAGCAGAGATCTACAGGGGACTCAGCCCCAGCATTTT.

The chain employs TRBV5-1 and TRBJ2-1; a weak D match, TRBD1 (6 bases). V was pared by 3 bases and J by 3 bases, with 10 bases between. This CDR3 has 14 residues. Germline V lookup: CDR1 SGHRS, CDR2 YFSETQ. This chain's CDR3 is CASSWGTFYNEQFF. In DNA form, the CDR3 reads TGCGCCAGCAGCTGGGGGACATTCTACAATGAGCAGTTCTTC.

The chain links TRBV21-1 to TRBJ2-7. TRBV21-1 is a pseudogene segment. This CDR3 has 12 residues. The CDR3 protein is CASSKAPYEQYF. The CDR3 DNA sequence: TGTGCCAGCAGCAAAGCCCCCTACGAGCAGTACTTC.

This chain uses TRBV27 with TRBJ2-3, with 9 bases that match TRBD1. The CDR3 is made up of 15 amino acids. Unmatched junction bases numbered 7, after V lost 6 bases and J lost 3 bases. Germline lookup yields CDR1 MNHEY and CDR2 SMNVEV (reference sequence). As DNA, the CDR3 is TGTGCCAGCAGGACCGGGACAGGGAGAACAGATACGCAGTATTTT. Protein: CASRTGTGRTDTQYF.

This chain uses TRBV7-9 with TRBJ2-7, with 14 bases lining up with TRBD2. CDR3 length equals 17 residues. V gave up 0 bases and J gave up 4 bases; unmatched junction bases: 5. CDR1 is SEHNR, CDR2 FQNEAQ, per germline (reference sequence). CDR3 sequence (DNA): TGTGCCAGCAGCTTAGCGCTGGGGACTAGCGGGAGTTACGAGCAGTACTTC. Residues: CASSLALGTSGSYEQYF.

The CDR3 is CASSVGQHSGANVLTF. The CDR3 bases are TGTGCCAGCAGCGTAGGACAGCACTCTGGGGCCAACGTCCTGACTTTC. This chain connects TRBV9 to TRBJ2-6; D is perhaps TRBD1 (5 bases). The CDR3 is made up of 16 amino acids. Germline CDR1 SGDLS, CDR2 YYNGEE. Trimming pared 0 bases from V and 0 bases from J, leaving 7 bases between. Together with reference TRBV9 and TRBJ2-6, the CDR3 gives the full variable domain: DSGVTQTPKHLITATGQRVTLRCSPRSGDLSVYWYQQSLDQGLQFLIQYYNGEERAKGNILERFSAQQFPDLHSELNLSSLELGDSALYFCASSVGQHSGANVLTFGAGSRLTVL.

A few counts support this clone. The chain has TRBV19 and TRBJ2-5, with 7 bases matching TRBD2. In germline, CDR1 is LNHDA, CDR2 SQIVND (reference sequence). Germline trimming cut 6 bases from V and 5 bases from J; bases unmatched to any gene: 12. There are 15 residues in the CDR3. CDR3 sequence reads: CASSTVAGRGETQYF. The DNA for the CDR3 is TGTGCCAGTAGCACCGTGGCAGGGCGGGGGGAGACCCAGTACTTC.

The CDR3 region is CASRGRVGYEQYF. The CDR3, as DNA: TGCGCCAGCCGCGGAAGGGTTGGGTACGAGCAGTACTTC. The chain recombines TRBV5-1 with TRBJ2-7; no clear D gene. The CDR3 has 13 residues. V was pared by 7 bases and J by 4 bases, with 15 bases between. Germline CDR1 is SGHRS and CDR2 is YFSETQ.

This chain joins TRBV27 and TRBJ2-1; TRBD1 matches 7 bases. Germline CDR1 is MNHEY and CDR2 is SMNVEV (reference sequence). Losses at the gene ends were 6 bases for V and 6 bases for J; bases not matched to a gene: 14. The CDR3 spans 16 residues. CDR3: CASSHWTGTGPNEQFF. In nucleotides, the CDR3 is TGTGCCAGCAGCCATTGGACAGGAACGGGTCCCAATGAGCAGTTCTTC.

The chain carries TRBV7-7 and TRBJ2-5, with TRBD2 identical over 13 bases. The CDR3 runs to 17 residues. Germline lookup yields CDR1 SSHAT and CDR2 FNYEAQ (reference sequence). V lost 6 bases and J lost 3; bases outside the gene matches: 10. The CDR3 DNA reads TGTGCCAGCAGGTGGACCCCGGGACTAGCGGGGAAAGAGACCCAGTACTTC. Its translation: CASRWTPGLAGKETQYF. The full variable domain, rest sourced from reference TRBV7-7 and TRBJ2-5, is GAGVSQSPRYKVTKRGQDVTLRCDPISSHATLYWYQQALGQGPEFLTYFNYEAQPDKSGLPSDRFSAERPEGSISTLTIQRTEQRDSAMYRCASRWTPGLAGKETQYFGPGTRLLVL.

In DNA, the CDR3 is TGTGCCAGCAGTGTTATAGGCGAGCAGTACTTC. Protein sequence: CASSVIGEQYF. The chain links TRBV2 to TRBJ2-7; D is ambiguous. CDR1 SNHLY and CDR2 FYNNEI come from the germline V gene. V was pared by 4 bases and J by 6 bases, with 7 bases between. The CDR3 extends over 11 amino acids. The entire variable domain, with the rest obtained from reference TRBV2 and TRBJ2-7, is as follows: EPEVTQTPSHQVTQMGQEVILRCVPISNHLYFYWYRQILGQKVEFLVSFYNNEISEKSEIFDDQFSVERPDGSNFTLKIRSTKLEDSAMYFCASSVIGEQYFGPGTRLTVT.

The CDR3 spells CSADRGMAEAFF. The DNA of the CDR3 is TGCAGCGCCGACAGGGGGATGGCTGAAGCTTTCTTT. V and J are TRBV29-1 and TRBJ1-1; 9 bases align to TRBD1. The CDR3 has 12 amino acids. Germline V CDR1 and CDR2: SQVTM, ANQGSEA. The trim removed 7 bases at V and 6 bases at J, leaving 6 bases unmatched.

Turning to this clone: The junction and the germline gene differ at one end; a read error may be behind it. The chain joins TRBV5-6 to TRBJ2-2; weak D call: TRBD1 (6 bases). Germline assignment: CDR1 SGHDT and CDR2 YYEEEE. CDR3 length equals 17 residues. This CDR3 reads CANSATGYVRNTGELFF. The CDR3 bases are TGTGCCAACAGCGCTACAGGGTATGTTCGGAACACCGGGGAGCTGTTTTTT.

The chain joins TRBV6-4 to TRBJ1-1; a weak D match, TRBD1 (6 bases). There are 15 residues in the CDR3. The germline V gene encodes CDR1 MRHNA and CDR2 SNTAGT. Trimming removed 6 bases at V and 5 bases at J, with 19 bases between. The CDR3 DNA follows: TGTGCCAGCAGCCCAAACAGGGCATCGAGGACTGAAGCTTTCTTT. Translation gives CASSPNRASRTEAFF.

The chain uses TRBV2 and TRBJ2-1, with a weak D call TRBD2 (6 bases). The germline V gene has CDR1 SNHLY and CDR2 FYNNEI. The CDR3 has 15 residues. V dropped 6 bases and J dropped 2 bases, with 14 bases sitting between them. CDR3 DNA sequence: TGTGCCAGCAGCTCGGAACTAGCAACCTACAATGAGCAGTTCTTC. This encodes CASSSELATYNEQFF. The full variable domain, with the rest looked up from reference TRBV2 and TRBJ2-1, is EPEVTQTPSHQVTQMGQEVILRCVPISNHLYFYWYRQILGQKVEFLVSFYNNEISEKSEIFDDQFSVERPDGSNFTLKIRSTKLEDSAMYFCASSSELATYNEQFFGPGTRLTVL.

The rearrangement links TRBV28 to TRBJ2-5; TRBD1 is a possible D gene (8 bases). With the DNA end fitting TRBJ2-7 better, the J assignment may be wrong. The CDR3 has 14 residues. CDR1 is MDHEN and CDR2 is SYDVKM in the germline V gene. This CDR3 is CASSRGDRRYEQYF. In nucleotides, the CDR3 is TGTGCCAGCAGCCGGGGGGACAGGAGGTACGAGCAGTACTTC.

This clone was seen just once. The CDR3 region has the DNA TGCGCCAGCGCTTCAGGGACAGCAGGCTCCTACGAGCAGTACTTC. Its translation is CASASGTAGSYEQYF. The rearrangement uses TRBV10-2 and TRBJ2-7; TRBD1 agrees at 7 bases. Germline V lookup: CDR1 WSHSY, CDR2 SAAADI. The CDR3 is 15 residues long. V lost 8 bases to trimming and J lost 0 bases; unmatched junction nucleotides: 10.

The rearrangement uses TRBV15 and TRBJ2-1, with a possible D match to TRBD2 (6 bases). The CDR3 runs 20 residues. Germline V lookup: CDR1 LNHNV, CDR2 YYDKDF (reference sequence). V shed 0 bases and J shed 7 bases, with 28 bases lying between them. Here the CDR3 DNA reads TGTGCCACCAGCAGAGATGTAACAGGAGGGCAGATCAAACCATTTAATGAGCAGTTCTTC. Translation: CATSRDVTGGQIKPFNEQFF.

The V gene is TRBV27, the J gene TRBJ2-1, with 7 nucleotides matching TRBD1. V lost 3 bases to trimming and J lost 0 bases; unmatched junction nucleotides: 8. Germline V gene sequence: CDR1 MNHEY, CDR2 SMNVEV (reference sequence). The CDR3 is made up of 17 amino acids. This CDR3 reads CASSFHRGQSSYNEQFF. The CDR3 DNA reads as TGTGCCAGCAGTTTCCACAGGGGCCAAAGCTCCTACAATGAGCAGTTCTTC.

The V and J genes are TRBV6-5 and TRBJ2-1; TRBD2 might be the D (7 bases). The CDR3 is 16 residues long. CDR1 and CDR2 from the germline V gene are MNHEY and SVGAGI. V was clipped by 0 bases and J by 4 bases, with 13 bases between them. CDR3: CASSYSRGEGYNEQFF. Here the CDR3 DNA reads TGTGCCAGCAGTTACTCGAGGGGGGAGGGGTACAATGAGCAGTTCTTC.

The V call is TRBV6-5, the J call TRBJ2-7; possibly TRBD1 for D (6 bases). CDR1 is MNHEY and CDR2 is SVGAGI in the germline V gene. The CDR3 is made up of 16 amino acids. V was trimmed by 0 bases and J by 2 bases, leaving 14 bases between them. In nucleotides, the CDR3 is TGTGCCAGCAGTTACTCGAAGAGGGGGATCCCCTACGAGCAGTACTTC. This encodes CASSYSKRGIPYEQYF.